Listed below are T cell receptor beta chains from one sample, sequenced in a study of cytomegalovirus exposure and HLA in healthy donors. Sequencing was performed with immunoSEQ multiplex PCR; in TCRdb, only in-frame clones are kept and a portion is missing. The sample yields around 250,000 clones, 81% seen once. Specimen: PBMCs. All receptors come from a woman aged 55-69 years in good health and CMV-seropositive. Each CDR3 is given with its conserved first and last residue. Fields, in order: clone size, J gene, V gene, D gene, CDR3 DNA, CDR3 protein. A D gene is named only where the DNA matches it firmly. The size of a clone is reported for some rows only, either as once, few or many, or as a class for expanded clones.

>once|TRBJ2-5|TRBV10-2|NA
TGCGCCAGCAGTGAGTCTACAGCCGTTCCGTACTTC
CASSESTAVPYF
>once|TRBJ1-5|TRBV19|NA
TGTGCCAGTAGTCCAGGGACAACCCCCAATCAGCCCCAGCATTTT
CASSPGTTPNQPQHF
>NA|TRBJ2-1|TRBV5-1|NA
TGCGCCAGCAGCCTTAGGACTAATAACAATGAGCAGTTCTTC
CASSLRTNNNEQFF
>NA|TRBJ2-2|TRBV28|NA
TGTGCCAGCAGTTTTCTAGCAGGAACCGGGGAGCTGTTTTTT
CASSFLAGTGELFF
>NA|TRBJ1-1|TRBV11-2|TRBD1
TGTGCCAGCAGCTTCGCAGGGGGCATGACTGAAGCTTTCTTT
CASSFAGGMTEAFF
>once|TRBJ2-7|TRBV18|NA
TGTGCCAGCTCACCTAATTCCAGGACCTACGAGCAGTACTTC
CASSPNSRTYEQYF
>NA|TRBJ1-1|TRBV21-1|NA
TGTGCCAGCAGCAAAGCGCGGGGGTCGGAAAGAGCTTTCTTT
CASSKARGSERAFF
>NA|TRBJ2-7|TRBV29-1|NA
TGCAGCGTTGAGATTGCGGGGGCAAACGAGCAGTACTTC
CSVEIAGANEQYF
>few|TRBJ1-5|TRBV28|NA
TGTGCCAGCAGTTCCTCGGGTAGAAGCAATCAGCCCCAGCATTTT
CASSSSGRSNQPQHF
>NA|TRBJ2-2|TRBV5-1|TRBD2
TGCGCCAGCAGCTTGCAGACTAGCGGGATATCAGGGGAGCTGTTTTTT
CASSLQTSGISGELFF
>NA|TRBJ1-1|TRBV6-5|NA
TGTGCCAGCAGTGAAAACAGAAACACTGAAGCTTTCTTT
CASSENRNTEAFF
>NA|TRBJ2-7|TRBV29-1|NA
TGCAGCGTTGAAGATGGGGGAGGAATTCACGAGCAGTACTTC
CSVEDGGGIHEQYF
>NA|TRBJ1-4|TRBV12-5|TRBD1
TGTGCTAGTGGTTTGGGACAGGGGGCTAGAAAACTGTTTTTT
CASGLGQGARKLFF
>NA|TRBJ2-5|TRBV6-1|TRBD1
TGTGCCAGCAGTGTACACGACAGGGGGCTTGGAGAGACCCAGTACTTC
CASSVHDRGLGETQYF